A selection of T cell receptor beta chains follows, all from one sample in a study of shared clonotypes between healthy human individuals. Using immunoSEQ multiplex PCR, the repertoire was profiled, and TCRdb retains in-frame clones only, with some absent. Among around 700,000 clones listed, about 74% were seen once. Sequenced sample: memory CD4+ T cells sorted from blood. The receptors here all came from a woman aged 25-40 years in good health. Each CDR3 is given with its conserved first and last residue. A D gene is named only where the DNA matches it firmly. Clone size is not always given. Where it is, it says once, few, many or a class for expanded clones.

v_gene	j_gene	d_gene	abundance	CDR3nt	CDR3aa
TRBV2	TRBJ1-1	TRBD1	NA	TGTGCCAGCAGCCGGGACAGCATGAACACTGAAGCTTTCTTT	CASSRDSMNTEAFF
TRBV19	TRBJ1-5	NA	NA	TGTGCCAGTAGTATCCCCCCCAGGCACCAAATCAAGCCCCAGCATTTT	CASSIPPRHQIKPQHF
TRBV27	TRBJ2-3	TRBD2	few	TGTGCCAGCAGTCCTTCGACTAGCGGGAGGATCGTAGATACGCAGTATTTT	CASSPSTSGRIVDTQYF
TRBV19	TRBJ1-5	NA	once	TGTGCCGGGGGGTCCGGGACATGGCGTCAGCCCCAGCATTTT	CAGGSGTWRQPQHF
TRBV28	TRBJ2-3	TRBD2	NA	TGTGCCAGCAGCTCTCTAGCGGGGCCCTTCGGGGCGCAGTATTTT	CASSSLAGPFGAQYF
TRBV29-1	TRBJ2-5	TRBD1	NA	TGCAGCGGGGGGACAGCCTTCCAAGAGACCCAGTACTTC	CSGGTAFQETQYF
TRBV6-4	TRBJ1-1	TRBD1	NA	TGTGCCAGCAGGCGGACAGGCGGTGACACTGAAGCTTTCTTT	CASRRTGGDTEAFF
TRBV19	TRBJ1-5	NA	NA	TGTGCCAGTCGAAGTCTAGGCGGCAGCAATCAGCCCCAGCATTTT	CASRSLGGSNQPQHF
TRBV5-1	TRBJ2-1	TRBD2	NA	TGCGCCAGCAGCCCCTCGTTGGCTAGCGGGATGGGGAATGAGCAGTTCTTC	CASSPSLASGMGNEQFF
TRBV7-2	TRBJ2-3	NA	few	TGTGCCAGCAGCGGACGGGTTACAGATACGCAGTATTTT	CASSGRVTDTQYF
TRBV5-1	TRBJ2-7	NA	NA	TGCGCCAGCAGCATCGGGGGAAACGCCTACGAGCAGTACTTC	CASSIGGNAYEQYF
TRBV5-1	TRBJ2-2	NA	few	TGCGCCAGTCAAGCCGCTAGTCCAGGCCAAGGTCCCGGGGAGCTGTTTTTT	CASQAASPGQGPGELFF
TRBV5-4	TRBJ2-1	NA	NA	TGTGCCAGCACCCCCAAACCGGGACTCTCTAGGGCTGAGCAGTTCTTC	CASTPKPGLSRAEQFF
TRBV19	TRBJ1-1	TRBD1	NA	TGTGCCAGTAGTAGGGACAGGGGGAACACTGAAGCTTTCTTT	CASSRDRGNTEAFF
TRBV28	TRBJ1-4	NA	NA	TGTGCCAGCAGGGGACATAGGGTTAATGAAAAACTGTTTTTT	CASRGHRVNEKLFF